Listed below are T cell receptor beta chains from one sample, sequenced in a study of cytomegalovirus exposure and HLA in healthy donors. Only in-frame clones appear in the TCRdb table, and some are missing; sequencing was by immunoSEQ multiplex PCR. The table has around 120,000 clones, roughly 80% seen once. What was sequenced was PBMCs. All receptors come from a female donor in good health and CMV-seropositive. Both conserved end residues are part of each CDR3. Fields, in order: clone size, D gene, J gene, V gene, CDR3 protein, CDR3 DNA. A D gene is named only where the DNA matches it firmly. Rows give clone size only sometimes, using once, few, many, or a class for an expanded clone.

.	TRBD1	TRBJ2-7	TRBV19	CASTPVGGTGVYEQYF	TGTGCCAGTACTCCTGTGGGGGGGACAGGGGTCTACGAGCAGTACTTC
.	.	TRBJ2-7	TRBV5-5	CASSLDGGAASGKQYF	TGTGCCAGCAGCTTGGATGGTGGGGCAGCCTCGGGCAAGCAGTACTTC
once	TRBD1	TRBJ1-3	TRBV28	CASSPGTGSLGGNTIYF	TGTGCCAGCAGTCCAGGGACAGGTTCACTGGGCGGAAACACCATATATTTT
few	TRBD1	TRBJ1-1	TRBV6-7	CASTGGTQGGSAFF	TGTGCCAGCACCGGGGGGACACAGGGGGGAAGCGCTTTCTTT
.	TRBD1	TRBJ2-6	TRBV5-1	CASRPTGSGANVLTF	TGCGCCAGCAGACCGACAGGGTCTGGGGCCAACGTCCTGACTTTC
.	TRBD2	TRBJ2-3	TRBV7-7	CASSLGGWTDTQYF	TGTGCCAGCAGCTTGGGGGGGTGGACAGATACGCAGTATTTT
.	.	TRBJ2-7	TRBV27	CASTPSSYEQYF	TGTGCCAGCACCCCTAGCTCCTACGAGCAGTACTTC
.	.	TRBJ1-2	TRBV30	CAWTRDRGDYGYTF	TGTGCCTGGACCCGAGACCGGGGGGACTATGGCTACACCTTC
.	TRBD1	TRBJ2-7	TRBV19	CASSTRDREPYEQYF	TGTGCCAGTAGTACCCGGGACAGGGAGCCCTACGAGCAGTACTTC
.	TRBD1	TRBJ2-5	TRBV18	CASSPPRQGVRETQYF	TGTGCCAGCTCACCACCGCGACAGGGGGTAAGGGAGACCCAGTACTTC
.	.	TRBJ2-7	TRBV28	CASSLGRAGQYF	TGTGCCAGCAGTTTGGGCCGGGCGGGGCAGTACTTC
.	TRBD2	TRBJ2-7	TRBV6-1	CASRGLEGDYEQYF	TGTGCCAGCAGGGGACTAGAAGGGGACTACGAGCAGTACTTC
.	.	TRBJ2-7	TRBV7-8	CASSLGPGFTEQYF	TGTGCCAGCAGCTTAGGTCCAGGGTTTACCGAGCAGTACTTC
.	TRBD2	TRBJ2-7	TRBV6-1	CASLREGPYEQYF	TGTGCCAGCCTTAGGGAGGGACCCTACGAGCAGTACTTC
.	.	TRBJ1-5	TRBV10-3	CAISESAGPPAGQPQHF	TGTGCCATCAGTGAGTCGGCGGGGCCGCCTGCAGGACAGCCCCAGCATTTT
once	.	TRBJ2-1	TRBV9	CASSAPGEYSYNEQFF	TGTGCCAGCAGCGCTCCAGGGGAGTACTCCTACAATGAGCAGTTCTTC
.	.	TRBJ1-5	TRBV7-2	CASSPGGTTNQPQHF	TGTGCCAGCAGCCCGGGGGGGACAACCAATCAGCCCCAGCATTTT
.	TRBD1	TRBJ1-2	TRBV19	CASSPDGQGAFYGYTF	TGTGCCAGTAGTCCTGACGGACAGGGCGCTTTCTATGGCTACACCTTC
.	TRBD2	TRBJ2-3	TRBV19	CASSIGGLAADTQYF	TGTGCCAGTAGTATAGGGGGACTAGCGGCAGATACGCAGTATTTT
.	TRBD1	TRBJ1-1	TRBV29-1	CSAFSGTGGTEAFF	TGCAGCGCGTTCTCCGGGACAGGGGGCACTGAAGCTTTCTTT
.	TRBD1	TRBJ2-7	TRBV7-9	CASSDRESYEQYF	TGTGCCAGCAGCGACAGGGAGTCCTACGAGCAGTACTTC
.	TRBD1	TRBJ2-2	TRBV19	CASSIGQGVWAGELFF	TGTGCCAGTAGTATTGGACAGGGAGTTTGGGCCGGGGAGCTGTTTTTT
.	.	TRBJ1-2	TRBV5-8	CASSSPGVQNYGYTF	TGTGCCAGCAGCTCTCCAGGCGTCCAGAACTATGGCTACACCTTC
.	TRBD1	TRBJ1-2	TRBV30	CAWRDRGKGGYTF	TGTGCCTGGAGGGACAGGGGAAAGGGTGGCTACACCTTC
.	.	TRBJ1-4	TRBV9	CASSVAQARQEKLFF	TGTGCCAGCAGCGTAGCCCAGGCCCGCCAGGAAAAACTGTTTTTT
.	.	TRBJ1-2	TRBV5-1	CASSLVGQGPYGYTF	TGCGCCAGCAGCTTGGTTGGGCAGGGGCCCTATGGCTACACCTTC
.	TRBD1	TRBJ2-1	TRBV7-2	CASSLVGTGSYNEQFF	TGTGCCAGCAGCTTAGTAGGGACAGGTTCCTACAATGAGCAGTTCTTC
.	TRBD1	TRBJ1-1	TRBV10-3	CAISDRGQETEAFF	TGTGCCATCAGCGACAGGGGGCAAGAAACTGAAGCTTTCTTT
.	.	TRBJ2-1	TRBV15	CATSRDDRSQFF	TGTGCCACCAGCAGGGACGACAGGTCCCAGTTCTTC
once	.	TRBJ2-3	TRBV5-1	CASSFGLSTDTQYF	TGCGCCAGCAGCTTCGGACTAAGCACAGATACGCAGTATTTT
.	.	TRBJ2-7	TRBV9	CASSPTGSSYEQYF	TGTGCCAGCAGCCCGACAGGCAGCTCCTACGAGCAGTACTTC
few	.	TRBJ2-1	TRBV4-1	CASSPPGGGEQFF	TGCGCCAGCAGCCCCCCGGGGGGCGGTGAGCAGTTCTTC
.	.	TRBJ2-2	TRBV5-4	CASSYDLGELFF	TGTGCCAGCAGCTATGACTTAGGGGAGCTGTTTTTT
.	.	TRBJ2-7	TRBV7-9	CASSAGDPYEQSF	TGTGCCAGCAGCGCGGGCGACCCATACGAGCAGTCCTTC
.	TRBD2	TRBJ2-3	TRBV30	CAWTSGGDTQYF	TGTGCCTGGACTAGCGGTGGAGATACGCAGTATTTT
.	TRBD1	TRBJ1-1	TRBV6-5	CASSYSWTGDTEAFF	TGTGCCAGCAGTTACTCTTGGACAGGGGACACTGAAGCTTTCTTT
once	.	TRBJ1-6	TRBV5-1	CASSLQDNSPLHF	TGCGCCAGCAGCTTACAGGATAATTCACCCCTCCACTTT
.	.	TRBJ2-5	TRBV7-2	CASSPGETQYF	TGTGCCAGCAGCCCAGGGGAGACCCAGTACTTC
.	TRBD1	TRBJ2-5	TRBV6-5	CASSRSGQGVETQYF	TGTGCCAGCAGTCGGTCGGGACAGGGGGTCGAGACCCAGTACTTC
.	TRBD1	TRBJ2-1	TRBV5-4	CASIRHGTGGNEQFF	TGTGCCAGCATCCGACACGGGACAGGGGGCAATGAGCAGTTCTTC
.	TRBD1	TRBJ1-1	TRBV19	CASSQQGNMNTEAFF	TGTGCCAGTAGTCAACAGGGGAACATGAACACTGAAGCTTTCTTT
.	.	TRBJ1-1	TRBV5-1	CASSPGGTEAFF	TGCGCCAGCAGCCCGGGGGGGACTGAAGCTTTCTTT
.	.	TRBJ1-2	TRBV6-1	CASSDINRAHGYTF	TGTGCCAGCAGTGACATTAACAGGGCCCATGGCTACACCTTC
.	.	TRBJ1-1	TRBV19	CASSIIGRPTEAFF	TGTGCCAGTAGTATAATCGGGAGGCCAACTGAAGCTTTCTTT
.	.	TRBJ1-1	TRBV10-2	CASSEPGTEAFF	TGCGCCAGCAGTGAGCCAGGGACTGAAGCTTTCTTT
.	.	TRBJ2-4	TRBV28	CASTDPRTLAKNIQYF	TGTGCCAGCACCGATCCCCGGACATTAGCCAAAAACATTCAGTACTTC
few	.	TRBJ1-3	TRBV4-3	CASSQDRGNSGNTIYF	TGCGCCAGCAGCCAAGATAGGGGTAACTCTGGAAACACCATATATTTT
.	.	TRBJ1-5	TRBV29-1	CSVSPQYSNQPQHF	TGCAGCGTGTCCCCACAGTATAGCAATCAGCCCCAGCATTTT
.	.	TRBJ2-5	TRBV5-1	CASTSAAVYQETQYF	TGCGCCAGCACCTCGGCGGCAGTGTACCAAGAGACCCAGTACTTC